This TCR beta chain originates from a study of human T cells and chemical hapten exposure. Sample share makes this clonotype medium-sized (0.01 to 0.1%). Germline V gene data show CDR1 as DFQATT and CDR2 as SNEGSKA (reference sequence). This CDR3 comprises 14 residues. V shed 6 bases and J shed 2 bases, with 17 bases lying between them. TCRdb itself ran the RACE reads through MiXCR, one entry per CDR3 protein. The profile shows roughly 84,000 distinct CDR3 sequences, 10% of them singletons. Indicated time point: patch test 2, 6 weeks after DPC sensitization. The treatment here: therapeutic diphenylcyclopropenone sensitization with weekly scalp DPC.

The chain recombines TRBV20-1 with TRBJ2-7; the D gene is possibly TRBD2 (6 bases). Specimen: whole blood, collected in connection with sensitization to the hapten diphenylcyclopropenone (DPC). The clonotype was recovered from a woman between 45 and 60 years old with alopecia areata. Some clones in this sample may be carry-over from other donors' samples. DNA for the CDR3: TGCAGTGCAAGACTCCGGGGAGGTACCTACGAGCAGTACTTC. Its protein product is CSARLRGGTYEQYF.